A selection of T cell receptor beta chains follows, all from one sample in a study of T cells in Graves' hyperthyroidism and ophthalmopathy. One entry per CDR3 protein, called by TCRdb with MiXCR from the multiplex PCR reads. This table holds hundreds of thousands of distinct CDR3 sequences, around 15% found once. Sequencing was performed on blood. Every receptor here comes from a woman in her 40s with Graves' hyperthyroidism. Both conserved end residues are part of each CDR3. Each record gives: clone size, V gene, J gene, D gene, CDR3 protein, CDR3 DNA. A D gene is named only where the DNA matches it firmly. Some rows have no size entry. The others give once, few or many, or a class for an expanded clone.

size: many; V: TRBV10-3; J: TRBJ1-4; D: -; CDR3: CAISTRATNEKLFF; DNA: TGTGCCATCAGTACACGTGCAACTAATGAAAAACTGTTTTTT
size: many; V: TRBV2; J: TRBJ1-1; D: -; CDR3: CASSEGGAVNTEAFF; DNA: TGTGCCAGCAGTGAAGGGGGGGCGGTGAACACTGAAGCTTTCTTT
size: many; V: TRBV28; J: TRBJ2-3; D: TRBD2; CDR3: CASTPTGGRDTQYF; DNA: TGTGCCAGCACCCCGACGGGCGGGAGAGATACGCAGTATTTT
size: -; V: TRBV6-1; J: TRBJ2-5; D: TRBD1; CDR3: CAGRDLVQGVTTQYF; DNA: TGTGCCGGCAGGGACCTTGTTCAGGGGGTGACGACCCAGTACTTC
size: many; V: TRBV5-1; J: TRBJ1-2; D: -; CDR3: CASSLGGGQRRSNYGYTF; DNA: TGCGCCAGCAGCTTGGGAGGGGGACAACGACGGAGTAACTATGGCTACACCTTC
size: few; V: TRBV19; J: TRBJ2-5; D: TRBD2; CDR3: CASRLAGGKTQYF; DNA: TGTGCCAGTAGACTAGCGGGAGGAAAGACCCAGTACTTC
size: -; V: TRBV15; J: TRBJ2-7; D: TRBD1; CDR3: CATSREPGQGFEEQYF; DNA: TGTGCCACCAGCAGAGAACCGGGACAGGGATTTGAAGAGCAGTACTTC
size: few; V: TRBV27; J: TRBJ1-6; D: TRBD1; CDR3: CASSFTGGNNSPLHF; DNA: TGTGCCAGCAGTTTTACAGGGGGCAATAATTCACCCCTCCACTTT
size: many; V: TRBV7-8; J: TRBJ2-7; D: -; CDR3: CASSLTAYAYEQYF; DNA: TGTGCCAGCAGCTTAACAGCCTACGCCTACGAGCAGTACTTC
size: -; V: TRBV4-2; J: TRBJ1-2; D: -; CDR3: CASSQEEGNYGYTF; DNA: TGTGCCAGCAGCCAAGAGGAAGGCAACTATGGCTACACCTTC
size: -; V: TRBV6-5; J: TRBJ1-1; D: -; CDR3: CAGSFYRTLGNTEAFF; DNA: TGTGCCGGCAGTTTTTATCGCACTTTGGGGAACACTGAAGCTTTCTTT
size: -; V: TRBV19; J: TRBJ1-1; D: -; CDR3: CAVTATGLNTEAFF; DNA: TGTGCCGTCACCGCTACCGGACTGAACACTGAAGCTTTCTTT
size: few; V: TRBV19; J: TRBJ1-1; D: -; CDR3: CASSKQGAAEAFF; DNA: TGTGCCAGTAGTAAGCAAGGGGCCGCTGAAGCTTTCTTT
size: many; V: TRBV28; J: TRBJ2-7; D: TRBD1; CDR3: CASGRQGASYEQYF; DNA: TGTGCCAGCGGTCGACAGGGGGCGTCCTACGAGCAGTACTTC